The sequence of this T cell receptor (beta chain) was determined in a study of control samples from healthy donors and cancer patients. The V end was cut by 6 bases, the J end by 0 bases, with 10 bases between. This CDR3 has 14 amino acids. From germline, CDR1 is MNHEY and CDR2 SVGAGI. Assay used: immunoSEQ multiplex PCR; TCRdb lists only in-frame clones, some missing. The table has around 94,000 clones, 85% to 90% seen once. This clone was seen just once. Sequencing was done on a sample of blood. The V call is TRBV6-5, the J call TRBJ2-3; the D is unclear. The clonotype comes from a woman aged 50 to 60 in good health. The DNA for the CDR3 is TGTGCCAGCAGGTCACTTTCTAGCACAGATACGCAGTATTTT. Encoded protein: CASRSLSSTDTQYF.